This T cell receptor (beta chain) emerged from a study of T cell clonality in common variable immunodeficiency. Study-level findings and limits: Reportedly, TCR beta sequences from common variable immunodeficiency showed fewer deletions and N-nucleotide insertions. Repertoire-complication correlations in CVID were limited by patient heterogeneity.

This clone was picked up many times. The antigen is not known. The read comes to an end 3 residues before the CDR3 does, leaving the germline J gene to fill in the end. This CDR3 comprises 15 residues. Germline V gene sequence: CDR1 MGHRA, CDR2 YSYEKL. Between the trimmed V and J ends, which lost 0 bases and 3 bases, there was a span of 12 bases. Caucasian heritage predominated among both patients and controls. Method: immunoSEQ multiplex PCR; TCRdb's copy keeps in-frame clones and lacks some. The repertoire consists of roughly 60,000 clones, none detected only once. The chain couples TRBV4-1 to TRBJ2-7, with D uncertain. Material: peripheral blood mononuclear cells. This sequence was found in a person aged 18 to 69 in good health. CDR3 region: CASSQDPGAYYEQYF. The sequenced CDR3 bases are TGCGCCAGCAGCCAAGATCCAGGCGCCTACTACGAG.